Presented here are 5 T cell receptor beta chains from one specimen sequenced in a study of blood T cell repertoires in COVID-19. Using immunoSEQ multiplex PCR, the repertoire was profiled, and TCRdb retains in-frame clones only, with some absent. The data show more than 400,000 clones, approximately 86% seen once. The sample taken for sequencing was PBMCs or T cells enriched from blood (not recorded which). Receptor source: a young woman who had recovered from COVID-19.

The chain is built from TRBV19 and TRBJ1-1; weak D call: TRBD1 (5 bases). The CDR3 is 13 residues long. Trimming cost V 5 bases and J 0 bases, with 7 bases left between them. The germline V gene encodes CDR1 LNHDA and CDR2 SQIVND (reference sequence). The DNA for the CDR3 is TGTGCCAGTAGTCAAGGGGTGAACACTGAAGCTTTCTTT. It yields the protein CASSQGVNTEAFF.

This chain links TRBV5-1 with TRBJ1-1; TRBD1 matches 7 bases. The CDR3 runs 17 residues. The junction had 15 bases not matched to a gene; V was cut back by 3 bases and J by 4 bases. From germline, CDR1 is SGHRS and CDR2 YFSETQ. CDR3 nucleotides: TGCGCCAGCAGCTACCTAAACTCTCCTACAGGGGCCACTGAAGCTTTCTTT. This codes for CASSYLNSPTGATEAFF.

The genes are TRBV9 and TRBJ1-1; D unresolved. V lost 0 bases to trimming and J lost 4 bases, with 10 bases between them. Germline V CDR1 and CDR2: SGDLS, YYNGEE. The CDR3 has 14 amino acids. The CDR3 DNA reads as TGTGCCAGCAGCGTAGTAGATCGGGGCACTGAAGCTTTCTTT. Protein sequence: CASSVVDRGTEAFF.

The chain recombines TRBV7-8 with TRBJ1-2, with 11 bases lining up with TRBD1. Germline CDR1 reads SGHVS; CDR2 reads FQNEAQ. The junction had 10 bases not matched to a gene; V was cut back by 3 bases and J by 4 bases. This CDR3 contains 17 residues. CDR3 residues: CASSLGTGGGLGYGYTF. As DNA, the CDR3 is TGTGCCAGCAGCTTGGGGACAGGGGGTGGTCTCGGCTATGGCTACACCTTC.

As to this clone: The same CDR3 also results from other DNA sequences found in this sample. V and J are TRBV2 and TRBJ2-1; 11 nucleotides agree with TRBD2. The germline V gene has CDR1 SNHLY and CDR2 FYNNEI. This CDR3 is 14 amino acids long. The V and J ends lost 2 bases and 7 bases, in that order; junction bases with no gene match: 1. Here the CDR3 reads CASSELAGGNEQFF. DNA of the CDR3: TGTGCCAGCAGTGAACTAGCGGGGGGAAATGAGCAGTTCTTC.